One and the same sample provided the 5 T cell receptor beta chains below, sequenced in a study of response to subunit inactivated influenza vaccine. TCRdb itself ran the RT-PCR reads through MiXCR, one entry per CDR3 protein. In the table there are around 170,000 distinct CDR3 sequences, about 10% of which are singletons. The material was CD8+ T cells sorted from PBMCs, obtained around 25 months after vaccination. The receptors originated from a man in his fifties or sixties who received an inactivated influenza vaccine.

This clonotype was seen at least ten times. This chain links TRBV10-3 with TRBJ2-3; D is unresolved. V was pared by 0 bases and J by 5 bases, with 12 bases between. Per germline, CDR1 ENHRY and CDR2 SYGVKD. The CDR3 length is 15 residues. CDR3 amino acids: CAISESRQPGDTQYF. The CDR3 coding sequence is TGTGCCATCAGTGAGTCTCGTCAGCCCGGAGATACGCAGTATTTT.

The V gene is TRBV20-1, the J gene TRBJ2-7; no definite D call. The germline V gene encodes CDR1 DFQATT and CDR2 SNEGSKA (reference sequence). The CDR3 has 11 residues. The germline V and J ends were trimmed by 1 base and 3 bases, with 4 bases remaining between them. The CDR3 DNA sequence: TGCAGTGCTAGAGTGGTCTACGAGCAGTACTTC. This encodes CSARVVYEQYF.

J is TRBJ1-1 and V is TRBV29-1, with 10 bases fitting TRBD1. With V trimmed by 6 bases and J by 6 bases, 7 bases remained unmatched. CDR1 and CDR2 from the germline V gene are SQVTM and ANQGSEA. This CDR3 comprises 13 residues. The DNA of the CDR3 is TGCAGCGTGGGGGCAGACAGGGGGCCTGAAGCTTTCTTT. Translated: CSVGADRGPEAFF.

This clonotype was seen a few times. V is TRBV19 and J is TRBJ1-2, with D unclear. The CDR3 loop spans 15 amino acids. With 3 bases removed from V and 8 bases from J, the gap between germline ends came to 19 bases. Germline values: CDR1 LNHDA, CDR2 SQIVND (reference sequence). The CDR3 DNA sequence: TGTGCCAGTAGTATTATATTCGGGCCCGAAGGCGGCTACACCTTC. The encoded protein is CASSIIFGPEGGYTF.

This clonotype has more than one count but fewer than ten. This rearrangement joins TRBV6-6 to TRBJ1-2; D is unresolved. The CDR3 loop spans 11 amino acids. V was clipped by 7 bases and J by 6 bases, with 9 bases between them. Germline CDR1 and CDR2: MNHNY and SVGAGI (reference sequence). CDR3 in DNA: TGTGCCAGCACCTTCGGGGATGGCTACACCTTC. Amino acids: CASTFGDGYTF.